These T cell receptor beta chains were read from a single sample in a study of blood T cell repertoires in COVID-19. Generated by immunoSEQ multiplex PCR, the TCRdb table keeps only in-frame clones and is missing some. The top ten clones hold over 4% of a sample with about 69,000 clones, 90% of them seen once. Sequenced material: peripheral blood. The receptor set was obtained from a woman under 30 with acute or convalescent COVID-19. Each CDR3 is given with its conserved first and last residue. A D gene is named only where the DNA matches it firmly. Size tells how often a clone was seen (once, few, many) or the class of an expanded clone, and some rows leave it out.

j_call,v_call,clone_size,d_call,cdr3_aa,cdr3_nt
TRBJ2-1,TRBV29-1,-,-,CSGIQLAPLGNEQFF,TGCAGCGGAATCCAACTAGCCCCTCTGGGCAATGAGCAGTTCTTC
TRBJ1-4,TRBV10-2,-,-,CASSKGRTNEKLFF,TGCGCCAGCAGTAAGGGGCGGACTAATGAAAAACTGTTTTTT
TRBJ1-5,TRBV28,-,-,CASSLSGARNQPQHF,TGTGCCAGCAGTTTATCTGGGGCGCGTAATCAGCCCCAGCATTTT
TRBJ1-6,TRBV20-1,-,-,CSASQGAENSPLHF,TGCAGTGCTAGTCAAGGGGCGGAAAATTCACCCCTCCACTTT
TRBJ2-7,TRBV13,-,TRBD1,CASSLGQKGEQYF,TGTGCCAGCAGCTTGGGACAGAAGGGCGAGCAGTACTTC
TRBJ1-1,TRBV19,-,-,CASSNAGLNTEAFF,TGTGCCAGTAGCAATGCAGGGTTGAACACTGAAGCTTTCTTT
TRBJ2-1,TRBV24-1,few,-,CATSEVDINEQFF,TGTGCCACCAGTGAGGTGGACATCAATGAGCAGTTCTTC
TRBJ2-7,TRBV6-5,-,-,CASSYGLNYEQYF,TGTGCCAGCAGTTACGGGCTCAACTACGAGCAGTACTTC
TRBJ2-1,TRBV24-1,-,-,CATSVAGGLLSSYNEQFF,TGTGCCACCAGTGTGGCCGGGGGACTCTTAAGCTCCTACAATGAGCAGTTCTTC
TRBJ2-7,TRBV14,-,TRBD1,CASSQGTGQGAYEQYF,TGTGCCAGCAGCCAAGGTACGGGACAGGGAGCCTACGAGCAGTACTTC
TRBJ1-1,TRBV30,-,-,CAWRNWRKTEAFF,TGTGCCTGGAGAAATTGGAGGAAAACTGAAGCTTTCTTT
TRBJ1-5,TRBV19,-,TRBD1,CASSTRDRLNQPQHF,TGTGCCAGTAGTACACGGGACAGGCTCAATCAGCCCCAGCATTTT
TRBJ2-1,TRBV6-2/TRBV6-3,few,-,CASSYSGVNEQFF,TGTGCCAGCAGTTACTCGGGAGTCAATGAGCAGTTCTTC
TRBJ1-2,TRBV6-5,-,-,CASSYPGSIYGYTF,TGTGCCAGCAGTTATCCCGGGTCCATTTATGGCTACACCTTC
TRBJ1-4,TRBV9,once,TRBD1,CASSVASNRGEKLFF,TGTGCCAGCAGCGTAGCTTCCAACAGGGGTGAAAAACTGTTTTTT
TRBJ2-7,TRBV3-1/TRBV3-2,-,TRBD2,CASSQGRAGVQYF,TGTGCCAGCAGCCAAGGACGGGCGGGGGTGCAGTACTTC
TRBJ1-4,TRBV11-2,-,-,CASSLGAREEKLFF,TGTGCCAGCAGCTTAGGGGCGAGGGAGGAAAAACTGTTTTTT
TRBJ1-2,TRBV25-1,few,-,CASEGEESYGYTF,TGTGCCAGCGAGGGTGAGGAAAGCTATGGCTACACCTTC
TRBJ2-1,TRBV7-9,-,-,CASSLFTGYEQFF,TGTGCCAGCAGCTTATTTACGGGTTATGAGCAGTTCTTC
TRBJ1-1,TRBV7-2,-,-,CASSPGGSPNTEAFF,TGTGCCAGCAGCCCAGGTGGCAGCCCGAACACTGAAGCTTTCTTT
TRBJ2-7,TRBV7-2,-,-,CASSLVGGPTYEQYF,TGTGCCAGCAGCTTAGTGGGGGGTCCAACCTACGAGCAGTACTTC
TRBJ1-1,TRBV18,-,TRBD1,CASSPRKDRGLLGTEAFF,TGTGCCAGCTCACCACGTAAGGACAGGGGGCTGCTCGGGACTGAAGCTTTCTTT
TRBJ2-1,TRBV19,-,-,CASSIDREGNNEQFF,TGTGCCAGTAGTATAGATCGGGAAGGGAACAATGAGCAGTTCTTC
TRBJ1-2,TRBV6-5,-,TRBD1,CASRTGQGGYTF,TGTGCCAGCAGGACAGGACAGGGAGGCTACACCTTC
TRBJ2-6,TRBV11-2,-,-,CASSLVVGANVLTF,TGTGCCAGCAGCTTAGTAGTTGGGGCCAACGTCCTGACTTTC
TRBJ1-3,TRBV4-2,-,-,CASSQAWTASGNTIYF,TGTGCCAGCAGCCAGGCCTGGACAGCTTCTGGAAACACCATATATTTT
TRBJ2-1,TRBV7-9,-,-,CASSSIRAAYNEQFF,TGTGCCAGCAGCTCGATCAGGGCCGCCTACAATGAGCAGTTCTTC
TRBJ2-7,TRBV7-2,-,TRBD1,CASSPHGTGGDEQYF,TGTGCCAGCAGCCCACATGGGACAGGGGGCGACGAGCAGTACTTC
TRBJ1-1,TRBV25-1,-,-,CASSQTDRYTEAFF,TGTGCCAGCAGTCAGACTGACAGGTACACTGAAGCTTTCTTT
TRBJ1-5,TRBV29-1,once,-,CSVEIKLRTDSNQPQHF,TGCAGCGTTGAAATAAAATTGAGGACAGATAGCAATCAGCCCCAGCATTTT
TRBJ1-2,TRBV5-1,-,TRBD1,CASSLLGGDGYTF,TGCGCCAGCAGCTTGTTAGGGGGCGATGGCTACACCTTC
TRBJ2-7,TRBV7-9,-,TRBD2,CASSRGGGRTYEQYF,TGTGCCAGCAGCCGGGGTGGCGGGAGGACCTACGAGCAGTACTTC
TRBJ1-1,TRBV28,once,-,CASSPRAGGTEAFF,TGTGCCAGCAGTCCCCGCGCGGGGGGGACTGAAGCTTTCTTT
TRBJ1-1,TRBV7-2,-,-,CASSPQPGQNTEAFF,TGTGCCAGCAGCCCACAACCGGGACAGAACACTGAAGCTTTCTTT
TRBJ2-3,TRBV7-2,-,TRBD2,CASSLVLAGGPTDTQYF,TGTGCCAGCAGCTTAGTCCTAGCGGGAGGGCCCACAGATACGCAGTATTTT
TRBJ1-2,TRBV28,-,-,CASSPPGGYGYTF,TGTGCCAGCAGCCCCCCCGGGGGCTATGGCTACACCTTC
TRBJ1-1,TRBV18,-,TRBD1,CASSPSDRGNTEAFF,TGTGCCAGCTCACCTTCGGACAGGGGCAACACTGAAGCTTTCTTT
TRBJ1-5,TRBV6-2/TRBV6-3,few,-,CASSYDEVQPQHF,TGTGCCAGCAGTTACGACGAGGTTCAGCCCCAGCATTTT
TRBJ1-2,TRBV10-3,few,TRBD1,CAIRGDREYGYTF,TGTGCCATCAGAGGGGACAGGGAGTATGGCTACACCTTC
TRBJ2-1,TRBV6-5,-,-,CASRTGISGNEQFF,TGTGCCAGCAGGACGGGGATCTCCGGCAATGAGCAGTTCTTC
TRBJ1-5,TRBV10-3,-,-,CAISESTLLNQPQHF,TGTGCCATCAGTGAGTCCACATTGCTCAATCAGCCCCAGCATTTT
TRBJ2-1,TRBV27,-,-,CASKSWSSYNEQFF,TGTGCCAGCAAAAGCTGGAGCTCCTACAATGAGCAGTTCTTC
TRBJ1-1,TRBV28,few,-,CASSLEVTEAFF,TGTGCCAGCAGTCTGGAGGTCACTGAAGCTTTCTTT
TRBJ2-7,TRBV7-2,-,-,CASSLVPGLYEQYF,TGTGCCAGCAGCTTAGTCCCAGGGCTCTACGAGCAGTACTTC
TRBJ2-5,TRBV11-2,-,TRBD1,CASSLRQGSETQYF,TGTGCCAGCAGCTTGAGACAGGGTTCTGAGACCCAGTACTTC
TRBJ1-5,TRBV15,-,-,CATSTKRNQPQHF,TGTGCCACCAGCACAAAGAGGAATCAGCCCCAGCATTTT
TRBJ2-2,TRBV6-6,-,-,CASFPDTGELFF,TGTGCCAGTTTCCCGGACACCGGGGAGCTGTTTTTT
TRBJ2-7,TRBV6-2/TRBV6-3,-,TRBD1,CASSTGTGRGYEQYF,TGTGCCAGCAGTACGGGGACAGGTCGGGGTTACGAGCAGTACTTC
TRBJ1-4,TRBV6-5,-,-,CASSSSFPEEKLFF,TGTGCCAGCAGTTCGTCGTTCCCGGAGGAAAAACTGTTTTTT
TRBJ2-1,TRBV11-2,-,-,CASSLNNYNEQFF,TGTGCCAGCAGCTTAAACAATTACAATGAGCAGTTCTTC
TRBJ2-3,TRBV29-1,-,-,CSVDTEGDYTDTQYF,TGCAGCGTTGACACAGAAGGGGATTACACAGATACGCAGTATTTT
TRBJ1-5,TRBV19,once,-,CAAAGQGNQPQHF,TGTGCCGCGGCGGGCCAGGGCAATCAGCCCCAGCATTTT
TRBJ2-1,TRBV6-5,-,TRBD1,CASSREGASRGEQFF,TGTGCCAGCAGTCGCGAGGGGGCGAGCCGGGGTGAGCAGTTCTTC
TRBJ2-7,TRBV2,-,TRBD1,CASSPGQATYEQYF,TGTGCCAGCAGCCCGGGACAGGCTACCTACGAGCAGTACTTC